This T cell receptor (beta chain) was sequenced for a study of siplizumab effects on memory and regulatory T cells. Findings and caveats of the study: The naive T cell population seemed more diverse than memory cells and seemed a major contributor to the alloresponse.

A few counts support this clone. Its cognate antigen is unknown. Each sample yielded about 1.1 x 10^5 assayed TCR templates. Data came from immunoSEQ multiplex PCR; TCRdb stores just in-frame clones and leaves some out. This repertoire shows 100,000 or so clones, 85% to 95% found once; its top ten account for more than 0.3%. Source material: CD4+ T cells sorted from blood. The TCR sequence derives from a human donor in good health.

The CDR3 loop reads CASQGRTSPLHF. For the CDR3, the DNA is TGTGCCAGCCAGGGGCGGACTTCACCCCTCCACTTT. The chain recombines TRBV6-1 with TRBJ1-6; weak D call: TRBD1 (6 bases). The CDR3 length is 12 residues. The V gene lost 8 bases and the J gene lost 9 bases, with 11 bases spanning the gap. From germline, CDR1 is MNHNS and CDR2 SASEGT.